These 21 T cell receptor beta chains share one sample of origin, sequenced in a study of T cell changes during pregnancy in multiple sclerosis. Profiling relied on immunoSEQ multiplex PCR, and the TCRdb table lists in-frame clones only, not all of them. Here the sample spans 100,000 to 130,000 clones, about nine tenths being singletons. This specimen consisted of peripheral blood, obtained in the third trimester of pregnancy. The receptors derive from a female donor in good health, enrolled as a control in a pregnancy study.

This clone was counted a single time. The chain couples TRBV6-1 to TRBJ2-2; TRBD1 aligns across 8 bases. CDR1 is MNHNS and CDR2 is SASEGT in the germline V gene. V shed 6 bases, J shed 4 bases, and the junction held 4 bases outside the gene matches. The CDR3 runs to 14 residues. This CDR3 reads CASRPTGGTGELFF. The CDR3 DNA is TGTGCCAGCAGACCAACAGGGGGCACCGGGGAGCTGTTTTTT.

The gene calls are TRBV7-6 and TRBJ1-4; a weak D match, TRBD1 (6 bases). The CDR3 consists of 15 residues. Per the germline V gene, CDR1 is SGHVS and CDR2 is FNYEAQ. V lost 4 bases to trimming and J lost 4 bases, with 13 bases between them. CDR3 nucleotide sequence: TGTGCCAGCAGCTGGTCGGACAGCTATAATGAAAAACTGTTTTTT. It encodes CASSWSDSYNEKLFF.

The chain carries TRBV19 and TRBJ2-3; the match to TRBD1 covers 7 bases. This CDR3 is 16 amino acids long. Germline values: CDR1 LNHDA, CDR2 SQIVND (reference sequence). V dropped 6 bases and J dropped 2; count of bases not matched to a gene: 11. The chain's CDR3 is CASSTPGQKLTDTQYF. CDR3 DNA: TGTGCCAGTAGCACCCCGGGACAGAAGCTCACAGATACGCAGTATTTT.

The V and J genes are TRBV7-9 and TRBJ2-2, with D perhaps matching TRBD2 (6 bases). The germline V and J ends were trimmed by 7 bases and 6 bases, with 12 bases remaining between them. The germline gives CDR1 SEHNR, CDR2 FQNEAQ (reference sequence). The CDR3 is 13 amino acids. The CDR3 region is CASKMTGAGELFF. The CDR3 nucleotides are TGTGCCAGCAAAATGACGGGGGCCGGGGAGCTGTTTTTT.

The chain carries TRBV28 and TRBJ1-5; D is undetermined. The CDR3 extends over 15 amino acids. V lost 5 bases to trimming and J lost 2 bases, with 13 bases between them. CDR1 and CDR2 from the germline V gene are MDHEN and SYDVKM. The CDR3 nucleotides read TGTGCCAGCAGTGTCCGTAGTCGAGGCAATCAGCCCCAGCATTTT. It is translated as CASSVRSRGNQPQHF. The full variable domain, in which reference TRBV28 and TRBJ1-5 provide the parts outside the CDR3, is DVKVTQSSRYLVKRTGEKVFLECVQDMDHENMFWYRQDPGLGLRLIYFSYDVKMKEKGDIPEGYSVSREKKERFSLILESASTNQTSMYLCASSVRSRGNQPQHFGDGTRLSIL.

The genes are TRBV7-9 and TRBJ2-3; 12 bases map to TRBD2. With 4 bases clipped from V and 14 bases from J, the junction kept 4 bases outside the gene matches. This CDR3 has 12 residues. In germline, CDR1 is SEHNR, CDR2 FQNEAQ (reference sequence). The CDR3 DNA sequence: TGTGCCAGCAGCTCCTCTAGCGGGGGGGGGTATTTT. This translates into CASSSSSGGGYF. The whole variable domain, remainder taken from reference TRBV7-9 and TRBJ2-3, is DTGVSQNPRHKITKRGQNVTFRCDPISEHNRLYWYRQTLGQGPEFLTYFQNEAQLEKSRLLSDRFSAERPKGSFSTLEIQRTEQGDSAMYLCASSSSSGGGYFGPGTRLTVL.

The rearrangement joins TRBV2 to TRBJ2-3, with a possible D match to TRBD2 (6 bases). The CDR3 sequence is 14 residues long. Germline loops: CDR1 SNHLY, CDR2 FYNNEI. Trimming took off 5 bases at V and 8 bases at J, with 17 bases between the two ends. The CDR3 spells CASSSIRDLGTQYF. DNA of the CDR3: TGTGCCAGCAGTTCAATTCGGGACTTGGGTACGCAGTATTTT.

The rearrangement uses TRBV7-2 and TRBJ2-1; 7 nucleotides agree with TRBD2. The length of the CDR3 is 16 residues. With V trimmed by 5 bases and J by 4 bases, 11 bases remained unmatched. The germline V gene encodes CDR1 SGHTA and CDR2 FQGNSA. The CDR3 DNA reads TGTGCCAGCAGCCGAGAAGGGCTAGCGGCTTACAATGAGCAGTTCTTC. Its translation: CASSREGLAAYNEQFF.

The chain recombines TRBV4-2 with TRBJ2-3, with TRBD2 matching 8 bases. V shed 4 bases, J shed 4 bases, and the junction held 13 bases outside the gene matches. In germline, CDR1 is LGHNA, CDR2 YNFKEQ. This CDR3 has 17 residues. The CDR3 protein is CASSLGRSSGGSDTQYF. CDR3 bases: TGTGCCAGCAGCCTCGGGAGGTCGAGCGGGGGTTCAGATACGCAGTATTTT.

The genes are TRBV5-1 and TRBJ1-2, with TRBD1 as a possible D gene (5 bases). The V end lost 5 bases, the J end lost 2 bases, and 10 bases lay between the germline ends. Germline V gene sequence: CDR1 SGHRS, CDR2 YFSETQ. The CDR3 totals 13 residues. The CDR3 reads CASSLDKNYGYTF. For the CDR3, the DNA is TGCGCCAGCAGTCTGGACAAGAACTATGGCTACACCTTC.

V is TRBV5-1 and J is TRBJ1-4, with 7 bases that match TRBD1. CDR3 length equals 12 residues. Per germline, CDR1 SGHRS and CDR2 YFSETQ. With 5 bases clipped from V and 8 bases from J, the junction kept 3 bases outside the gene matches. CDR3 sequence reads: CASRGTVEKLFF. In DNA, the CDR3 is TGCGCCAGCAGAGGGACAGTAGAAAAACTGTTTTTT.

This clone was seen a single time. The chain links TRBV30 to TRBJ2-1, with 8 bases fitting TRBD2. The CDR3 extends over 16 amino acids. Germline trimming cut 3 bases from V and 4 bases from J; bases unmatched to any gene: 11. The germline gives CDR1 GTSNPN, CDR2 SVGIG (reference sequence). The CDR3 DNA sequence: TGTGCCTGGAGACAAAAAATAGCGGGGCTATACAATGAGCAGTTCTTC. It yields the protein CAWRQKIAGLYNEQFF.

The chain recombines TRBV5-1 with TRBJ1-4, with 8 bases identical to TRBD1. Germline CDR1 is SGHRS and CDR2 is YFSETQ. Trimming removed 4 bases from V and 8 bases from J; junction bases left unmatched: 10. The CDR3 has 15 amino acids. CDR3 sequence: CASSPETGAREKLFF. The CDR3 bases are TGCGCCAGCAGCCCGGAGACAGGGGCCCGGGAAAAACTGTTTTTT.

The chain joins TRBV5-4 to TRBJ2-5; 7 nucleotides match TRBD1. Trimming cost V 0 bases and J 4 bases; bases outside gene matches: 9. The germline V gene encodes CDR1 SGHNT and CDR2 YYREEE (reference sequence). CDR3 length equals 16 residues. CDR3 protein: CASSLGRQGGGETQYF. In DNA, the CDR3 is TGTGCCAGCAGCTTGGGACGACAGGGTGGTGGAGAGACCCAGTACTTC.

In its sample, this clone was seen a few times. The V and J genes are TRBV5-1 and TRBJ1-4; 7 nucleotides line up with TRBD1. From germline, CDR1 is SGHRS and CDR2 YFSETQ. The CDR3 has 14 amino acids. The junction had 3 bases not matched to a gene; V was cut back by 1 base and J by 6 bases. CDR3 DNA: TGCGCCAGCAGCTTGAGGGGGCGAGATGAAAAACTGTTTTTT. Translated: CASSLRGRDEKLFF.

The J gene is TRBJ1-2, the V gene TRBV6-6; no definite D call. The CDR3 extends over 14 amino acids. V shed 2 bases and J shed 1 base, with 8 bases lying between them. The germline V gene encodes CDR1 MNHNY and CDR2 SVGAGI (reference sequence). The CDR3 spells CASSYDGDNYGYTF. DNA for the CDR3: TGTGCCAGCAGTTACGACGGGGATAACTATGGCTACACCTTC.

This chain connects TRBV7-6 to TRBJ2-7, with a weak D call TRBD1 (5 bases). Between the trimmed V and J ends, which lost 1 base and 3 bases, there was a span of 7 bases. The CDR3 has 13 residues. Germline CDR1 and CDR2: SGHVS and FNYEAQ. The CDR3 bases are TGTGCCAGCAGCTTAGGACAGCACTACGAGCAGTACTTC. Its protein product is CASSLGQHYEQYF.

This clone was detected only once. The gene calls are TRBV5-6 and TRBJ1-2; the D gene is possibly TRBD1 (6 bases). In germline, CDR1 is SGHDT, CDR2 YYEEEE. The length of the CDR3 is 12 residues. Trimming left V 3 bases short and J 12 bases short, with 15 bases between. CDR3 coding DNA: TGTGCCAGCAGCTCCATCGGACAGTTCAACACCTTC. It encodes CASSSIGQFNTF.

The V call is TRBV5-6, the J call TRBJ2-7; D is unresolved. The CDR3 totals 12 residues. Germline CDR1 is SGHDT and CDR2 is YYEEEE. Trimming left V 2 bases short and J 2 bases short, with 5 bases between. The CDR3 here is CASSFLAYEQYF. CDR3 nucleotide sequence: TGTGCCAGCAGCTTTCTAGCCTACGAGCAGTACTTC.

J is TRBJ2-2 and V is TRBV7-3, with D tentatively TRBD1 (7 bases). The length of the CDR3 is 18 residues. Germline lookup yields CDR1 SGHTA and CDR2 FQGTGA. V lost 1 base to trimming and J lost 4 bases, with 19 bases between them. CDR3 in amino acids: CASSLNGGGQGGTGELFF. DNA for the CDR3: TGTGCCAGCAGCTTAAATGGCGGTGGCCAGGGGGGCACCGGGGAGCTGTTTTTT.

The J gene is TRBJ1-2, the V gene TRBV30; D uncertain. Trimming took off 3 bases at V and 7 bases at J, with 15 bases between the two ends. From germline, CDR1 is GTSNPN and CDR2 SVGIG (reference sequence). CDR3 length: 13 residues. DNA of the CDR3: TGTGCCTGGAGCCAAGCGCAGAGCGGTGGCTACACCTTC. This translates into CAWSQAQSGGYTF. Filled out from reference TRBV30 and TRBJ1-2, the complete variable domain reads SQTIHQWPATLVQPVGSPLSLECTVEGTSNPNLYWYRQAAGRGLQLLFYSVGIGQISSEVPQNLSASRPQDRQFILSSKKLLLSDSGFYLCAWSQAQSGGYTFGSGTRLTVV.